Presented here are 32 T cell receptor beta chains from one specimen sequenced in a study of T cell responses to AZD1222 COVID-19 vaccine. Profiling relied on immunoSEQ multiplex PCR, and the TCRdb table lists in-frame clones only, not all of them. This table holds roughly 77,000 clones, 90% to 95% found once. The source was peripheral blood, collected on day 0 of MenACWY control vaccination. The receptor set was obtained from an adult in good health.

This clone was counted between two and nine times. V is TRBV15 and J is TRBJ1-6; unclear D gene. V was pared by 0 bases and J by 0 bases, with 9 bases between. The CDR3 is made up of 17 amino acids. Per the germline V gene, CDR1 is LNHNV and CDR2 is YYDKDF (reference sequence). The CDR3 spells CATSRDLASSYNSPLHF. DNA for the CDR3: TGTGCCACCAGCAGAGATCTCGCGAGCTCCTATAATTCACCCCTCCACTTT.

This rearrangement joins TRBV12-3 or TRBV12-4 to TRBJ1-4; no firm D call. This CDR3 region has 13 residues. V lost 0 bases to trimming and J lost 8 bases, with 7 bases between them. CDR3 protein: CASSLATDEKLFF. The CDR3 bases are TGTGCCAGCAGTTTAGCCACCGACGAAAAACTGTTTTTT.

This chain uses TRBV18 with TRBJ1-1; weak D call: TRBD1 (6 bases). There are 12 residues in the CDR3. Trimming removed 6 bases from V and 7 bases from J, with 12 bases in between. The germline CDR1 and CDR2 sequences are KGHSH and LQKENI. CDR3 nucleotide sequence: TGTGCCAGCTCGTACACAGGGTATGAAGCTTTCTTT. Its translation: CASSYTGYEAFF.

This sequence joins TRBV2 and TRBJ2-1; a possible D gene is TRBD2 (6 bases). V was clipped by 0 bases and J by 4 bases, with 10 bases between them. Per germline, CDR1 SNHLY and CDR2 FYNNEI. The CDR3 covers 15 residues. The CDR3, as DNA: TGTGCCAGCAGTGAAGCGGGAGGCCCGTACAATGAGCAGTTCTTC. Residues: CASSEAGGPYNEQFF.

This CDR3 is CASSPGQDNSPLHF. The CDR3 DNA reads as TGTGCCAGTAGTCCAGGACAGGATAATTCACCCCTCCACTTT. The rearrangement joins TRBV19 to TRBJ1-6; 7 nucleotides agree with TRBD1. The germline gives CDR1 LNHDA, CDR2 SQIVND (reference sequence). V lost 5 bases, J lost 5 bases, and 3 bases stayed unmatched. This CDR3 is built from 14 residues. The full variable domain, rest sourced from reference TRBV19 and TRBJ1-6, is DGGITQSPKYLFRKEGQNVTLSCEQNLNHDAMYWYRQDPGQGLRLIYYSQIVNDFQKGDIAEGYSVSREKKESFPLTVTSAQKNPTAFYLCASSPGQDNSPLHFGNGTRLTVT.

The rearrangement uses TRBV9 and TRBJ1-4; maybe TRBD1 (6 bases). V gave up 4 bases and J gave up 6 bases, with 19 bases separating them. This CDR3 region has 16 residues. Germline V gene lookup returns CDR1 SGDLS and CDR2 YYNGEE. The CDR3 nucleotides are TGTGCCAGCAGCACCCACGGGGAGGGGGGCGATGAAAAACTGTTTTTT. The encoded protein is CASSTHGEGGDEKLFF.

V gene TRBV7-8 combines with J gene TRBJ2-7; 7 nucleotides agree with TRBD2. The CDR3 totals 16 residues. J lost 4 bases, V lost 1 base, and 10 bases had no gene match. Per germline, CDR1 SGHVS and CDR2 FQNEAQ. In DNA form, the CDR3 reads TGTGCCAGCAGCTTAGTAGGGACTACGGTTCCTTACGAGCAGTACTTC. This sequence encodes CASSLVGTTVPYEQYF.

This chain joins TRBV28 and TRBJ2-7; TRBD2 might be the D (6 bases). The V end was cut by 6 bases, the J end by 5 bases, with 17 bases between. Per the germline V gene, CDR1 is MDHEN and CDR2 is SYDVKM. The CDR3 runs to 14 residues. CDR3 DNA: TGTGCCAGCAGCCGCGGGGACCCGACTCACGAGCAGTACTTC. Amino acid sequence: CASSRGDPTHEQYF.

This chain's CDR3 is CASSTRGGINTEAFF. CDR3 nucleotides: TGTGCCAGCTCGACAAGGGGGGGGATCAACACTGAAGCTTTCTTT. The V call is TRBV18, the J call TRBJ1-1; possible D gene TRBD1, 6 bases. The CDR3 extends over 15 amino acids. V lost 6 bases, J lost 2 bases, and 16 bases lay in between. In germline, CDR1 is KGHSH, CDR2 LQKENI. The full variable domain, completed using reference TRBV18 and TRBJ1-1, is NAGVMQNPRHLVRRRGQEARLRCSPMKGHSHVYWYRQLPEEGLKFMVYLQKENIIDESGMPKERFSAEFPKEGPSILRIQQVVRGDSAAYFCASSTRGGINTEAFFGQGTRLTVV.

The rearrangement links TRBV29-1 to TRBJ2-1, with D maybe TRBD2 (5 bases). The CDR3 loop spans 11 amino acids. The V gene lost 2 bases and the J gene lost 10 bases, with 9 bases spanning the gap. CDR1 is SQVTM, CDR2 ANQGSEA, per germline. CDR3 sequence reads: CSVERGNEQFF. The CDR3 DNA follows: TGCAGCGTTGAACGAGGGAACGAGCAGTTCTTC.

The CDR3 reads CASNRQGGPGEPLHF. CDR3 in DNA: TGTGCCAGCAATAGACAGGGAGGTCCGGGGGAACCCCTCCACTTT. This chain connects TRBV7-9 to TRBJ1-6, with TRBD1 identical over 7 bases. The CDR3 has 15 amino acids. V was pared by 7 bases and J by 12 bases, with 15 bases of the junction left unmatched. From germline, CDR1 is SEHNR and CDR2 FQNEAQ (reference sequence).

CDR3 sequence: CASSFSRTDNSPLHF. CDR3 nucleotide sequence: TGTGCCAGCAGTTTCTCCCGGACAGATAATTCACCCCTCCACTTT. The chain is built from TRBV27 and TRBJ1-6, with TRBD1 as a possible D gene (6 bases). With 3 bases removed from V and 5 bases from J, the gap between germline ends came to 11 bases. The CDR3 loop spans 15 amino acids. The germline gives CDR1 MNHEY, CDR2 SMNVEV (reference sequence).

CDR3 protein: CASSLRATDTQYF. In nucleotides, the CDR3 is TGTGCCAGCAGTTTGAGAGCCACAGATACGCAGTATTTT. V is TRBV12-3 or TRBV12-4 and J is TRBJ2-3, with unresolved D. The CDR3 consists of 13 residues. The V and J ends lost 3 bases and 2 bases respectively, with 6 bases between them.

The gene calls are TRBV19 and TRBJ2-5, with TRBD2 as a possible D gene (7 bases). V was cut by 5 bases and J by 3 bases, with 13 bases left in between. Germline V gives CDR1 LNHDA, CDR2 SQIVND (reference sequence). The length of the CDR3 is 14 residues. The CDR3 DNA follows: TGTGCCAGTAGTGAGGGGGGGGCCAAAGAGACCCAGTACTTC. It translates to CASSEGGAKETQYF.

A word on this clone: This CDR3 is also generated by other DNA sequences in the sample. V and J are TRBV9 and TRBJ2-3; possibly TRBD1 for D (5 bases). Germline-derived CDR1 and CDR2 are SGDLS and YYNGEE. Trimming took 0 bases from V and 0 from J, leaving 11 bases between them. The CDR3 length is 16 residues. The CDR3 region has the DNA TGTGCCAGCAGCGTAGGTACAGGATCTAGCACAGATACGCAGTATTTT. Translated: CASSVGTGSSTDTQYF.

The chain couples TRBV28 to TRBJ1-6, with TRBD1 matching 7 bases. V lost 4 bases to trimming and J lost 8 bases; unmatched junction nucleotides: 14. Germline assignment: CDR1 MDHEN and CDR2 SYDVKM. The CDR3 spans 17 residues. CDR3 bases: TGTGCCAGCAGTTCCTCATATGAACAGGGGTTTCATTCACCCCTCCACTTT. Its translation: CASSSSYEQGFHSPLHF.

This clone was seen a few times. The V call is TRBV7-2, the J call TRBJ2-1; D might be TRBD1 (5 bases). The CDR3 is 17 amino acids. CDR1 and CDR2 (germline): SGHTA, FQGNSA. Trimming cost V 1 base and J 8 bases, with 21 bases left between them. DNA for the CDR3: TGTGCCAGCAGCTTAGTCCCAGTCCAGGGTCGCGCGGATGAGCAGTTCTTC. This gives the protein CASSLVPVQGRADEQFF.

This chain joins TRBV6-5 and TRBJ1-1, with 9 bases fitting TRBD1. This CDR3 has 15 residues. Per germline, CDR1 MNHEY and CDR2 SVGAGI. With V trimmed by 6 bases and J by 3 bases, 8 bases remained unmatched. DNA of the CDR3: TGTGCCAGCAGCCACCCACAGGGGGCTGACACTGAAGCTTTCTTT. Translated: CASSHPQGADTEAFF.

The chain couples TRBV3-1 (or the pseudogene TRBV3-2) to TRBJ2-7; D possibly corresponds to TRBD1 (6 bases). Per the germline V gene, CDR1 is LGHDT and CDR2 is YNNKEL (reference sequence). The length of the CDR3 is 15 residues. Trimming took off 2 bases at V and 2 bases at J, with 13 bases between the two ends. The CDR3 loop is CASSQFSTGTYEQYF. DNA for the CDR3: TGTGCCAGCAGCCAATTTAGCACAGGGACCTACGAGCAGTACTTC.

This clone showed up just a few times. The CDR3 nucleotides read TGTGCCAGCAGTCGGGACGTTTCGGTTCAGCCCCAGCATTTT. It yields the protein CASSRDVSVQPQHF. The genes are TRBV2 and TRBJ1-5; D possibly corresponds to TRBD1 (5 bases). The V and J ends lost 5 bases and 6 bases respectively, with 14 bases between them. There are 14 residues in the CDR3. The germline CDR1 and CDR2 sequences are SNHLY and FYNNEI.

The V call is TRBV24-1, the J call TRBJ1-5, with TRBD1 identical over 8 bases. CDR1 is KGHDR and CDR2 is SFDVKD in the germline V gene. The trim removed 3 bases at V and 6 bases at J, leaving 6 bases unmatched. This CDR3 region has 15 residues. In DNA, the CDR3 is TGTGCCACCAGTGATACCCGACAGGGGAGTCAGCCCCAGCATTTT. This translates into CATSDTRQGSQPQHF.

This chain joins TRBV9 and TRBJ1-6; D unclear. CDR3 length: 16 residues. Germline CDR1 is SGDLS and CDR2 is YYNGEE. Trimming removed 3 bases at V and 0 bases at J, with 10 bases between. The CDR3 loop is CASSGGLSSYNSPLHF. In DNA form, the CDR3 reads TGTGCCAGCAGCGGCGGATTGAGCTCCTATAATTCACCCCTCCACTTT.

V and J are TRBV19 and TRBJ1-1, with D perhaps matching TRBD1 (5 bases). The V end lost 4 bases, the J end lost 4 bases, and 19 bases lay between the germline ends. This CDR3 has 16 residues. Germline V lookup: CDR1 LNHDA, CDR2 SQIVND (reference sequence). The CDR3 protein is CASSTNLGGWSTEAFF. The CDR3 DNA is TGTGCCAGTAGTACCAACCTGGGGGGGTGGAGCACTGAAGCTTTCTTT.

This clone was counted a single time. The chain recombines TRBV28 with TRBJ1-4; 9 bases fit TRBD1. CDR3 length: 15 residues. Germline V lookup: CDR1 MDHEN, CDR2 SYDVKM. V trimming: 7 bases; J trimming: 6 bases; junction bases outside the gene matches: 9. CDR3 amino acids: CASNVPGQGDEKLFF. CDR3 DNA: TGTGCCAGCAATGTACCGGGACAGGGAGATGAAAAACTGTTTTTT.

This chain uses TRBV6-2 or TRBV6-3 with TRBJ1-5; possibly TRBD1 for D (5 bases). V was pared by 2 bases and J by 6 bases, with 14 bases between. Germline lookup yields CDR1 MNHEY and CDR2 SVGEGT. This CDR3 spans 15 amino acids. CDR3 region: CASSYATVSGQPQHF. The CDR3 nucleotides are TGTGCCAGCAGTTACGCGACAGTCTCGGGTCAGCCCCAGCATTTT.

This clone was observed once. The rearrangement links TRBV19 to TRBJ1-6, with a tentative D call TRBD1 (6 bases). Trimming took off 3 bases at V and 8 bases at J, with 14 bases between the two ends. The CDR3 consists of 15 residues. From germline, CDR1 is LNHDA and CDR2 SQIVND (reference sequence). The CDR3 DNA sequence: TGTGCCAGTAGTATGGGTGCAGGGGAGTATTCACCCCTCCACTTT. Its protein product is CASSMGAGEYSPLHF. The full variable domain, rest sourced from reference TRBV19 and TRBJ1-6, is DGGITQSPKYLFRKEGQNVTLSCEQNLNHDAMYWYRQDPGQGLRLIYYSQIVNDFQKGDIAEGYSVSREKKESFPLTVTSAQKNPTAFYLCASSMGAGEYSPLHFGNGTRLTVT.

The genes are TRBV6-2 or TRBV6-3 and TRBJ2-7; the D is unclear. There are 12 residues in the CDR3. CDR1 and CDR2 from the germline V gene are MNHEY and SVGEGT. Trimming removed 2 bases at V and 5 bases at J, with 7 bases between. The CDR3 here is CASSYGLHEQYF. The CDR3 nucleotides read TGTGCCAGCAGTTACGGGCTGCACGAGCAGTACTTC.

This clone came up once. The chain has TRBV6-2 or TRBV6-3 and TRBJ2-7, with 15 bases lining up with TRBD2. This CDR3 has 14 amino acids. V was pared by 6 bases and J by 7 bases, with 4 bases of the junction left unmatched. The germline V gene has CDR1 MNHEY and CDR2 SVGEGT. The DNA of the CDR3 is TGTGCCAGCAGCGCAGGGACTAGCGGGAGGGAGCAGTACTTC. Protein sequence: CASSAGTSGREQYF.

This clone was detected only once. The rearrangement joins TRBV19 to TRBJ1-1; TRBD1 matches 9 bases. The V segment lost 5 bases and the J segment 5 bases; nucleotides outside the gene matches: 6. This CDR3 spans 14 amino acids. Germline V lookup: CDR1 LNHDA, CDR2 SQIVND (reference sequence). The CDR3 region has the DNA TGTGCCAGTAGTGTGACAGGGGGAGCGACTGAAGCTTTCTTT. Protein product: CASSVTGGATEAFF.

This clone was observed a single time. CDR3 residues: CASSANRATTEAFF. The CDR3 nucleotides read TGTGCCAGCAGCGCAAACAGGGCTACCACTGAAGCTTTCTTT. This chain connects TRBV9 to TRBJ1-1, with a possible D match to TRBD1 (6 bases). Between the trimmed V and J ends, which lost 3 bases and 4 bases, there was a span of 13 bases. This CDR3 has 14 residues. CDR1 and CDR2 (germline): SGDLS, YYNGEE.

The rearrangement uses TRBV28 and TRBJ2-2; 11 bases agree with TRBD2. The CDR3 is 15 residues long. Per germline, CDR1 MDHEN and CDR2 SYDVKM. The V segment lost 6 bases and the J segment 6 bases; nucleotides outside the gene matches: 6. CDR3 amino acids: CASRPGLAEAGELFF. CDR3 DNA sequence: TGTGCCAGCAGACCGGGACTAGCGGAGGCCGGGGAGCTGTTTTTT.

J is TRBJ1-1 and V is TRBV11-2; no reliable D call. CDR1 and CDR2 from the germline V gene are SGHAT and FQNNGV. Trimming took off 5 bases at V and 0 bases at J, with 7 bases between the two ends. The CDR3 extends over 13 amino acids. The DNA for the CDR3 is TGTGCCAGCAGCACTCAGATGAACACTGAAGCTTTCTTT. Translated: CASSTQMNTEAFF. Full variable domain (rest looked up from reference TRBV11-2 and TRBJ1-1): EAGVAQSPRYKIIEKRQSVAFWCNPISGHATLYWYQQILGQGPKLLIQFQNNGVVDDSQLPKDRFSAERLKGVDSTLKIQPAKLEDSAVYLCASSTQMNTEAFFGQGTRLTVV.